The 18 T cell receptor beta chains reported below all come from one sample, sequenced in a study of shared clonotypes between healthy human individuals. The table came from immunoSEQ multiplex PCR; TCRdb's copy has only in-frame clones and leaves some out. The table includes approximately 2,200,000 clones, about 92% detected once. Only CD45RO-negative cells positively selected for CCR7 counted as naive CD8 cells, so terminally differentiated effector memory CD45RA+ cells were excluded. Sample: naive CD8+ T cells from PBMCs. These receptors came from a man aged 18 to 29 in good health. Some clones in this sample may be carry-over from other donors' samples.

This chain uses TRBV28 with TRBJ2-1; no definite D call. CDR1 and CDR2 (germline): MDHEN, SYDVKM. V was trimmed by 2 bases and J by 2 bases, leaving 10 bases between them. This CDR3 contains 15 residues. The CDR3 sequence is CASSLMAETYNEQFF. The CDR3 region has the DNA TGTGCCAGCAGTTTAATGGCTGAGACCTACAATGAGCAGTTCTTC.

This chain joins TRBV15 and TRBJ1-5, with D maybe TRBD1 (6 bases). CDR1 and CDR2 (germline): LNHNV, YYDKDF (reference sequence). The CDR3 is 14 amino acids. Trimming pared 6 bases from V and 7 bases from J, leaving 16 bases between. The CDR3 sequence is CATSYGGRKQPQHF. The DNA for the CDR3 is TGTGCCACCAGTTACGGGGGGCGGAAGCAGCCCCAGCATTTT.

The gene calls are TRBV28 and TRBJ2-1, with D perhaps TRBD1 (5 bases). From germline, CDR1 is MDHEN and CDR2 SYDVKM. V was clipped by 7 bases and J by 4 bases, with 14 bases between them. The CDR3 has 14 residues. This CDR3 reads CASTSPAGYNEQFF. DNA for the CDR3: TGTGCCAGCACCTCTCCCGCAGGGTACAATGAGCAGTTCTTC.

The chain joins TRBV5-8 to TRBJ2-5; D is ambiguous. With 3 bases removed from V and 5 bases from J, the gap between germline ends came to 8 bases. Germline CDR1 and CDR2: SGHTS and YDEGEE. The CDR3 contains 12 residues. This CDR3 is CASSWLGETQYF. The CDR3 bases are TGTGCCAGCAGCTGGTTAGGGGAGACCCAGTACTTC.

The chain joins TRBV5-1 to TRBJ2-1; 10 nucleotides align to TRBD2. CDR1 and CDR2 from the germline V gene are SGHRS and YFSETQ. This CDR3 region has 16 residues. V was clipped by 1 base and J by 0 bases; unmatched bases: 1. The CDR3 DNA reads TGCGCCAGCAGCTTGCTAGCGGGGGCCTCCTACAATGAGCAGTTCTTC. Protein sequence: CASSLLAGASYNEQFF.

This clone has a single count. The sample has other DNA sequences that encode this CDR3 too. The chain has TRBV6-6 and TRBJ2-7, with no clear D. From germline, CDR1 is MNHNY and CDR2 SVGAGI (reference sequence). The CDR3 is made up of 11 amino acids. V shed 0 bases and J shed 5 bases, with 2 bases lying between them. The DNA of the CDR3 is TGTGCCAGCAGTTACTCTCACGAGCAGTACTTC. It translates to CASSYSHEQYF.

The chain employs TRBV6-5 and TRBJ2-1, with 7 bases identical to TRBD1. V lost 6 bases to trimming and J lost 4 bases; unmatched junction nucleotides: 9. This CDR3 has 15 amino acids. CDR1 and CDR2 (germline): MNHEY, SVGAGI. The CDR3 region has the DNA TGTGCCAGCAGCCGGGGACAGACGACATACAATGAGCAGTTCTTC. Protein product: CASSRGQTTYNEQFF.

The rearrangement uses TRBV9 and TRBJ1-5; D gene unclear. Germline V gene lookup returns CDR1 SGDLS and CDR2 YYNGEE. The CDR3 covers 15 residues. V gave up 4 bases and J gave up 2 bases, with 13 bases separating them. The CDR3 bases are TGTGCCAGCAGCTTAGGACCTGAGGGCAATCAGCCCCAGCATTTT. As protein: CASSLGPEGNQPQHF.

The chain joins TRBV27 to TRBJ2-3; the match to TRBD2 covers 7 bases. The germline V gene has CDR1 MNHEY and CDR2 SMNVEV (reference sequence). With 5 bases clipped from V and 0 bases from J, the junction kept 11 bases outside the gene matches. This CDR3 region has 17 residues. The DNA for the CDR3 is TGTGCCAGCAGTCCCCTATGGCGGGAGTTAAGCACAGATACGCAGTATTTT. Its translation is CASSPLWRELSTDTQYF.

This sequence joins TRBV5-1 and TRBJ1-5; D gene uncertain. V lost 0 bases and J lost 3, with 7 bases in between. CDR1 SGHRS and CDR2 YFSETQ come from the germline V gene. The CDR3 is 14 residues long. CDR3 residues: CASSLGGINQPQHF. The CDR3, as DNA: TGCGCCAGCAGCTTGGGAGGGATCAATCAGCCCCAGCATTTT.

This chain's CDR3 is CASSLTSRDYGYTF. In DNA form, the CDR3 reads TGCGCCAGCAGCTTGACCTCCAGGGACTATGGCTACACCTTC. V gene TRBV5-1 combines with J gene TRBJ1-2; maybe TRBD1 (5 bases). V was trimmed by 1 base and J by 3 bases, leaving 10 bases between them. Germline CDR1 and CDR2: SGHRS and YFSETQ. This CDR3 comprises 14 residues. The entire variable domain, with the rest obtained from reference TRBV5-1 and TRBJ1-2, is as follows: KAGVTQTPRYLIKTRGQQVTLSCSPISGHRSVSWYQQTPGQGLQFLFEYFSETQRNKGNFPGRFSGRQFSNSRSEMNVSTLELGDSALYLCASSLTSRDYGYTFGSGTRLTVV.

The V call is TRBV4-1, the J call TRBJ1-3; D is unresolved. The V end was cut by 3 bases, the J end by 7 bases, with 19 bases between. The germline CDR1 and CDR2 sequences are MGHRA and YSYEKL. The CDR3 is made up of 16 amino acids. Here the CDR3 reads CASSQIGRAGLNTIYF. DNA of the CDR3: TGCGCCAGCAGCCAGATAGGTCGGGCAGGTTTGAACACCATATATTTT.

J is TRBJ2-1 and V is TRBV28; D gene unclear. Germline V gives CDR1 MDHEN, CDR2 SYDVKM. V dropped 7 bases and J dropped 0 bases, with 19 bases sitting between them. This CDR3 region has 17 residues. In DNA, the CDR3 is TGTGCCAGCACCTTCCGGAAGGCAACCAGCTCCTACAATGAGCAGTTCTTC. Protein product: CASTFRKATSSYNEQFF.

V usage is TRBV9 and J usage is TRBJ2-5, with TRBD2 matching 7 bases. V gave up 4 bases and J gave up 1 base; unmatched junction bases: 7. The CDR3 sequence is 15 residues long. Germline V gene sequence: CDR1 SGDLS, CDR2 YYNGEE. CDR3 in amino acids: CASSSSGARQETQYF. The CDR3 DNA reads TGTGCCAGCAGCTCGAGCGGGGCCCGCCAAGAGACCCAGTACTTC.

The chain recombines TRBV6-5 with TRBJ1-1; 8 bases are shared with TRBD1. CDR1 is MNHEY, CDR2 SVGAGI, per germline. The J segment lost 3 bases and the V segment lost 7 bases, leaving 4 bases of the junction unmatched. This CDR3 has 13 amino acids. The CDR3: CASNLQGDTEAFF. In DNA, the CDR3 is TGTGCCAGCAATCTACAGGGGGACACTGAAGCTTTCTTT.

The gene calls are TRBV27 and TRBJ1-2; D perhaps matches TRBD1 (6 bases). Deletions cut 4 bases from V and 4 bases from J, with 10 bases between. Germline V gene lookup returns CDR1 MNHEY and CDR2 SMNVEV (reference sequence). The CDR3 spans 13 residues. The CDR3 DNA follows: TGTGCCAGCAGTTACGGACAGAGCTATGGCTACACCTTC. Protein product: CASSYGQSYGYTF.

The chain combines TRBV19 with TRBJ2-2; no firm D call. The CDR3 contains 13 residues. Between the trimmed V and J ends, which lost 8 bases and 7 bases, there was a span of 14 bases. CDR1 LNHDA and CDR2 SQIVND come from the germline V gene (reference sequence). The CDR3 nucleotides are TGTGCCAGTGATGACACTGGTGGCGGGGAGCTGTTTTTT. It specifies CASDDTGGGELFF.

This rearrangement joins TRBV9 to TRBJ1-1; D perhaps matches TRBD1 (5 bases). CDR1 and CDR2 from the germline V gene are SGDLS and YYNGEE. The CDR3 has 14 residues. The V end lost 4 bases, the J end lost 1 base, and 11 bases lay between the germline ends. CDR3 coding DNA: TGTGCCAGCAGCCCGCAGGGAGGGAACACTGAAGCTTTCTTT. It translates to CASSPQGGNTEAFF.